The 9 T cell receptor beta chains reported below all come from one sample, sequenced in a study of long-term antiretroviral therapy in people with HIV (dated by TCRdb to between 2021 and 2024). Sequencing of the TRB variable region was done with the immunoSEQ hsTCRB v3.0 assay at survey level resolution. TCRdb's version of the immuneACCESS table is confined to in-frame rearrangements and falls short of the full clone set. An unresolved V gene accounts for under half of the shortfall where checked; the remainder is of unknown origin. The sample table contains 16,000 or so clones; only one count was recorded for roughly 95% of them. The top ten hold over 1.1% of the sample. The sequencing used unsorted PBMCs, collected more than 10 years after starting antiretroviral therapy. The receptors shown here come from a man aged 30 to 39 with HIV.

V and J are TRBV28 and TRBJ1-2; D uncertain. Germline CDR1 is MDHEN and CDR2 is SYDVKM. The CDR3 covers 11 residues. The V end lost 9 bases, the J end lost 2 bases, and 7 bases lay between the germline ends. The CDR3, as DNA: TGTGCCAGTGTTAAGAACTATGGCTACACCTTC. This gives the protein CASVKNYGYTF.

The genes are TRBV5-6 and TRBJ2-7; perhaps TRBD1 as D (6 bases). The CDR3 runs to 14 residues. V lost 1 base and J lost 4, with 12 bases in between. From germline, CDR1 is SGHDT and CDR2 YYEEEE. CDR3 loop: CASSLLNREYEQYV. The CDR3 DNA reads TGTGCCAGCAGCTTGCTCAACAGGGAGTACGAGCAGTACGTC.

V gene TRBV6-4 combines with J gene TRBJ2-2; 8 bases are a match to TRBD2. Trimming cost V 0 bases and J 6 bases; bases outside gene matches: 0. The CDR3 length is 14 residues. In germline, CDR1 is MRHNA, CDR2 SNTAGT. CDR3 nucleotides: TGTGCCAGCAGTGACTCGCGGGGGGCCGGGGAGCTGTTTTTT. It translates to CASSDSRGAGELFF.

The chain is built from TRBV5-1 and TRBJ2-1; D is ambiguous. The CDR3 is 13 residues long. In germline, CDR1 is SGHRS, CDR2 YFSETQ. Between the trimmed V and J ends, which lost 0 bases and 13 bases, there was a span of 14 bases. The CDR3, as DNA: TGCGCCAGCAGCTTGGGACCCCCCCCCGACCAGTTCTTC. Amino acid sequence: CASSLGPPPDQFF. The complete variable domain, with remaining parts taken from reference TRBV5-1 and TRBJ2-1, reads KAGVTQTPRYLIKTRGQQVTLSCSPISGHRSVSWYQQTPGQGLQFLFEYFSETQRNKGNFPGRFSGRQFSNSRSEMNVSTLELGDSALYLCASSLGPPPDQFFGPGTRLTVL.

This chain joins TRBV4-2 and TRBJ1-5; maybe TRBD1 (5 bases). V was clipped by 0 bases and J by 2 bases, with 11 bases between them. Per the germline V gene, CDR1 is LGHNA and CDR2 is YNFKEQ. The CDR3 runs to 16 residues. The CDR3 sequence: CASSQEGVAGNQPQHF. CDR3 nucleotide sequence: TGTGCCAGCAGCCAAGAGGGGGTCGCGGGCAATCAGCCCCAGCATTTT.

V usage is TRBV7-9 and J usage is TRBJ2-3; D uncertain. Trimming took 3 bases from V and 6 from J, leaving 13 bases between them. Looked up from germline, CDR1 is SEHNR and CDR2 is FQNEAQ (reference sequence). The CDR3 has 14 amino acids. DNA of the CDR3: TGTGCCAGCAGCTTGGGCTCGTCGGTGGATACGCAGTATTTT. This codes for CASSLGSSVDTQYF.

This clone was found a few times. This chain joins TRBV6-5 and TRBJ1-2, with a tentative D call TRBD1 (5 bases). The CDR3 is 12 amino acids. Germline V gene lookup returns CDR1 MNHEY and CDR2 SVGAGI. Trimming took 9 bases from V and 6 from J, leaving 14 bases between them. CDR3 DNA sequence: TGTGCCAGGGGTGGGGCGAGGAATGGCTACACCTTC. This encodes CARGGARNGYTF.

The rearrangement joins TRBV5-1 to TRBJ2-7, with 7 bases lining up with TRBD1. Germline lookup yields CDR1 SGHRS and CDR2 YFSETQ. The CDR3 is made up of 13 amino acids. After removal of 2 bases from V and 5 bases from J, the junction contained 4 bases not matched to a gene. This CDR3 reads CASSFGTAHEQYF. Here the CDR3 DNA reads TGCGCCAGCAGCTTTGGGACAGCCCACGAGCAGTACTTC.

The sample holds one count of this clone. The DNA of the CDR3 is TGTGCCAGCAGCCCCGGACAGACAGGGGGCGAGACCCAGTACTTC. As protein: CASSPGQTGGETQYF. V usage is TRBV7-9 and J usage is TRBJ2-5, with 10 bases fitting TRBD1. The CDR3 has 15 residues. CDR1 and CDR2 (germline): SEHNR, FQNEAQ (reference sequence). V lost 5 bases to trimming and J lost 5 bases; unmatched junction nucleotides: 8.